Each of the 13 T cell receptor beta chains below was sequenced from the same sample in a study of control samples from healthy donors and cancer patients. Data came from immunoSEQ multiplex PCR; TCRdb stores just in-frame clones and leaves some out. Of approximately 84,000 clones in the sample, roughly 82% are singletons; the top ten hold roughly 9.8%. The sequenced material came from blood. The receptors stem from a woman aged 55-70 years in good health.

The rearrangement links TRBV3-1 (or the pseudogene TRBV3-2) to TRBJ1-1, with 7 positions matching TRBD1. The CDR3 is 15 amino acids. The germline V gene has CDR1 LGHDT and CDR2 YNNKEL (reference sequence). V trimming: 6 bases; J trimming: 3 bases; junction bases outside the gene matches: 10. The CDR3 is CASSPTGTRDTEAFF. As DNA, the CDR3 is TGTGCCAGCAGTCCGACAGGGACCCGGGACACTGAAGCTTTCTTT.

The gene calls are TRBV28 and TRBJ2-7, with D perhaps TRBD2 (5 bases). The CDR3 sequence is 13 residues long. CDR1 and CDR2 (germline): MDHEN, SYDVKM. The ends were cut back, 7 bases at V and 7 bases at J, with 17 bases in the middle. CDR3 region: CASTLRTPGEQYF. CDR3 nucleotides: TGTGCCAGCACCCTAAGGACTCCTGGGGAGCAGTACTTC.

The rearrangement uses TRBV18 and TRBJ2-5; 11 bases align to TRBD2. CDR3 size: 16 residues. After removal of 0 bases from V and 5 bases from J, the junction contained 5 bases not matched to a gene. Germline assignment: CDR1 KGHSH and CDR2 LQKENI. This chain's CDR3 is CASSPPTSGMGETQYF. The CDR3 coding sequence is TGTGCCAGCTCACCACCGACTAGCGGGATGGGGGAGACCCAGTACTTC.

This chain connects TRBV7-6 to TRBJ2-7; TRBD2 matches at 13 bases. Trimming removed 6 bases from V and 7 bases from J; junction bases left unmatched: 6. CDR1 and CDR2 from the germline V gene are SGHVS and FNYEAQ. This CDR3 comprises 14 residues. CDR3 nucleotide sequence: TGTGCCAGCAGATCCGGGACTAGCGGGATGGAGCAGTACTTC. Translation: CASRSGTSGMEQYF.

The chain joins TRBV6-5 to TRBJ1-4; D is unresolved. The CDR3 is 16 residues long. Germline V gives CDR1 MNHEY, CDR2 SVGAGI. Deletions cut 0 bases from V and 8 bases from J, with 16 bases between. The DNA for the CDR3 is TGTGCCAGCAGTTACTCGAGGGTGAACGTGGGAGAAAAACTGTTTTTT. Residues: CASSYSRVNVGEKLFF.

Details on this clone: Other DNA sequences in this specimen translate into the identical CDR3. This sequence joins TRBV11-3 and TRBJ2-2, with D maybe TRBD2 (5 bases). The germline gives CDR1 SGHNT, CDR2 YENEEA. The CDR3 runs 13 residues. Trimming stripped 2 bases from V and 6 bases from J, with 7 bases between. The CDR3 nucleotides read TGTGCCAGCAGCTTACGGGATCCCGGGGAGCTGTTTTTT. It codes for CASSLRDPGELFF.

The gene calls are TRBV12-5 and TRBJ2-1; D gene uncertain. Germline V lookup: CDR1 LGHNT, CDR2 FRNRAP. Trimming removed 5 bases from V and 7 bases from J, with 12 bases in between. The CDR3 is 13 amino acids. As DNA, the CDR3 is TGTGCTAGTGGTCTGGCTGGTGGGAATGAGCAGTTCTTC. Protein: CASGLAGGNEQFF.

This clone was recorded a few times. The chain links TRBV21-1 to TRBJ1-5; the DNA was not compared with TRBD1, the D call given in the table. TRBV21-1 is classified as a pseudogene. This CDR3 is built from 15 residues. CDR3 loop: CASSSRVGSNQPQHF. CDR3 sequence (DNA): TGTGCCAGCAGCTCCAGGGTGGGGAGCAATCAGCCCCAGCATTTT.

V usage is TRBV6-6 and J usage is TRBJ2-7, with a weak D call TRBD1 (6 bases). V was clipped by 2 bases and J by 5 bases, with 10 bases between them. CDR3 size: 13 residues. Germline CDR1 and CDR2: MNHNY and SVGAGI (reference sequence). CDR3 nucleotides: TGTGCCAGCAGTTACACCAGGGACAACGAGCAGTACTTC. Translated, it gives CASSYTRDNEQYF.

In nucleotides, the CDR3 is TGTGCCAGCAGTTTTTCCAGGGGGGACTATGGCTACACCTTC. As protein: CASSFSRGDYGYTF. The chain couples TRBV2 to TRBJ1-2; 7 nucleotides line up with TRBD1. V was clipped by 5 bases and J by 3 bases; unmatched bases: 6. CDR1 and CDR2 from the germline V gene are SNHLY and FYNNEI. The CDR3 is 14 amino acids.

The V gene is TRBV2, the J gene TRBJ2-5; D is undetermined. Deletions cut 4 bases from V and 2 bases from J, with 2 bases between. Per germline, CDR1 SNHLY and CDR2 FYNNEI. The CDR3 is made up of 11 amino acids. This CDR3 reads CASSGQETQYF. The CDR3 DNA follows: TGTGCCAGCAGTGGACAAGAGACCCAGTACTTC.

The CDR3 region is CASSDGWTSVTGELFF. In DNA, the CDR3 is TGTGCCAGCAGTGACGGTTGGACTAGTGTTACCGGGGAGCTGTTTTTT. This chain links TRBV6-1 with TRBJ2-2; 7 nucleotides agree with TRBD2. V trimming: 3 bases; J trimming: 5 bases; junction bases outside the gene matches: 9. CDR3 length: 16 residues. CDR1 is MNHNS and CDR2 is SASEGT in the germline V gene.

This clone was seen just once. The chain employs TRBV29-1 and TRBJ2-2; D not resolved. There are 11 residues in the CDR3. Looked up from germline, CDR1 is SQVTM and CDR2 is ANQGSEA. DNA for the CDR3: TGCACCGCAAAGATGGCCGGGGAGCTGTTTTTT. It is translated as CTAKMAGELFF.